This T cell receptor beta chain was identified during a study of Graves' ophthalmopathy and Graves' hyperthyroidism. Researchers took RNA transcripts and amplified TCR beta CDR3 regions from them. The library came from an HTBI-primed first-round RT-PCR and a second-round multiplex PCR. TCRdb itself ran the multiplex PCR reads through MiXCR, one entry per CDR3 protein. This table holds roughly 1.1 million distinct CDR3 sequences, about 36% found once. CDR1 and CDR2 from the germline V gene are WNHNN and SYGVQD (reference sequence). CDR3 length: 14 residues. Excluded: other autoimmune disease, uncontrolled infection, pregnancy or lactation. In regard to this clonotype: Its ends do not fully match the called genes, so a read error is possible.

The TCR was taken from an adult man with Graves' hyperthyroidism. This rearrangement joins TRBV10-1 to TRBJ1-1; perhaps TRBD1 as D (6 bases). Material: peripheral blood or thyroid tissue (not recorded which). CDR3 protein: CAISEGHSNTEAFF. The DNA for the CDR3 is TGCGCCATCAGTGAGGGACATTCAAACACTGAAGCTTTCTTT.